These 23 T cell receptor beta chains were sequenced from one sample in a study of cytomegalovirus exposure and HLA in healthy donors. It was with 60 Vbeta and 13 Jbeta primers that the PCR ran. The assay was immunoSEQ multiplex PCR, and TCRdb's table has in-frame clones only and misses some. Here the sample spans some 180,000 clones, around 82% being singletons. The material sequenced was PBMCs. Receptor source: a man aged 35 to 55 in good health and CMV-seropositive.

The gene calls are TRBV6-4 and TRBJ2-1; possibly TRBD2 for D (5 bases). The CDR3 is made up of 15 amino acids. The V end was cut by 8 bases, the J end by 2 bases, with 16 bases between. Germline CDR1 and CDR2: MRHNA and SNTAGT. In DNA, the CDR3 is TGTGCCAGCTCGGTGGGTGGGAGTACCTACAATGAGCAGTTCTTC. This codes for CASSVGGSTYNEQFF.

The chain recombines TRBV5-4 with TRBJ2-3; 11 bases map to TRBD2. V was pared by 2 bases and J by 4 bases, with 3 bases of the junction left unmatched. This CDR3 region has 15 residues. Germline-derived CDR1 and CDR2 are SGHNT and YYREEE (reference sequence). The CDR3 DNA sequence: TGTGCCAGCAGCTTCGTACTAGCGGGGGCAGATACGCAGTATTTT. This codes for CASSFVLAGADTQYF.

This clone was counted once. The chain uses TRBV28 and TRBJ2-5; a weak D match, TRBD1 (5 bases). The CDR3 length is 15 residues. Between the trimmed V and J ends, which lost 5 bases and 5 bases, there was a span of 18 bases. Germline lookup yields CDR1 MDHEN and CDR2 SYDVKM. This CDR3 reads CASSMYRSVGETQYF. The DNA for the CDR3 is TGTGCCAGCAGTATGTACAGGAGCGTTGGGGAGACCCAGTACTTC.

The rearrangement links TRBV9 to TRBJ2-7; 9 nucleotides match TRBD2. The V gene's germline CDR1 is SGDLS and CDR2 YYNGEE. V gave up 3 bases and J gave up 3 bases; unmatched junction bases: 10. The CDR3 has 16 amino acids. The CDR3 DNA sequence: TGTGCCAGCAGCGCCGACGGACTAGCGTGGAACTACGAGCAGTACTTC. Protein: CASSADGLAWNYEQYF.

The chain joins TRBV7-2 to TRBJ1-3, with TRBD1 matching over 8 bases. Looked up from germline, CDR1 is SGHTA and CDR2 is FQGNSA. The CDR3 spans 16 residues. Trimming cost V 5 bases and J 1 base; bases outside gene matches: 7. CDR3 in amino acids: CASSPRQGQSGNTIYF. The CDR3 coding sequence is TGTGCCAGCAGCCCCCGACAGGGGCAGTCTGGAAACACCATATATTTT.

The chain has TRBV6-1 and TRBJ2-7; 10 nucleotides align to TRBD2. Losses at the gene ends were 5 bases for V and 5 bases for J; bases not matched to a gene: 6. Germline-derived CDR1 and CDR2 are MNHNS and SASEGT. CDR3 length equals 14 residues. CDR3 amino acids: CASSQMGLANEQYF. CDR3 DNA sequence: TGTGCCAGCAGTCAAATGGGACTAGCGAACGAGCAGTACTTC.

The chain recombines TRBV7-2 with TRBJ1-1, with 8 bases that match TRBD1. There are 12 residues in the CDR3. J lost 11 bases, V lost 3 bases, and 5 bases had no gene match. From germline, CDR1 is SGHTA and CDR2 FQGNSA. The CDR3 DNA reads TGTGCCAGCAGCTTCCGGGACAGGCATGCTTTCTTT. This translates into CASSFRDRHAFF.

The V gene is TRBV6-6, the J gene TRBJ1-2, with D possibly matching TRBD1 (6 bases). The CDR3 extends over 14 amino acids. V shed 4 bases and J shed 8 bases, with 17 bases lying between them. Looked up from germline, CDR1 is MNHNY and CDR2 is SVGAGI (reference sequence). CDR3 DNA sequence: TGTGCCAGCAGTTTTGTGGCAGGGGACGGAGGCTACACCTTC. Translating gives CASSFVAGDGGYTF.

The V gene is TRBV11-1, the J gene TRBJ2-5; D is uncertain. Trimming removed 2 bases from V and 2 bases from J, with 18 bases in between. The germline V gene has CDR1 SGHAT and CDR2 FQDESV (reference sequence). The CDR3 is 17 residues long. The DNA of the CDR3 is TGTGCCAGCAGCTTATCGTGGGCAGGAAAATTTCAAGAGACCCAGTACTTC. Encoded protein: CASSLSWAGKFQETQYF. The full variable domain, with the rest looked up from reference TRBV11-1 and TRBJ2-5, is EAEVAQSPRYKITEKSQAVAFWCDPISGHATLYWYRQILGQGPELLVQFQDESVVDDSQLPKDRFSAERLKGVDSTLKIQPAELGDSAMYLCASSLSWAGKFQETQYFGPGTRLLVL.

This rearrangement joins TRBV10-3 to TRBJ2-1; 8 bases are shared with TRBD1. The V gene's germline CDR1 is ENHRY and CDR2 SYGVKD. The CDR3 runs 12 residues. J gave up 14 bases and V 6 bases, and 9 bases lay outside the gene matches. The chain's CDR3 is CAIRNETGDKFF. DNA of the CDR3: TGTGCCATCAGGAATGAGACAGGGGACAAGTTCTTC.

CDR3 region: CASSVGAPSTDTQYF. The CDR3, as DNA: TGTGCCAGCAGCGTGGGGGCCCCTAGCACAGATACGCAGTATTTT. The J gene is TRBJ2-3, the V gene TRBV9; tentatively, D is TRBD1 (6 bases). CDR1 SGDLS and CDR2 YYNGEE come from the germline V gene. The V gene lost 2 bases and the J gene lost 0 bases, with 10 bases spanning the gap. This CDR3 has 15 amino acids.

This clone was seen only a few times. The chain has TRBV9 and TRBJ2-7; 9 bases line up with TRBD1. Germline V gene lookup returns CDR1 SGDLS and CDR2 YYNGEE. V lost 3 bases to trimming and J lost 3 bases; unmatched junction nucleotides: 4. This CDR3 comprises 14 residues. The CDR3 loop is CASSALDRGYEQYF. The DNA for the CDR3 is TGTGCCAGCAGCGCCCTGGACAGGGGCTACGAGCAGTACTTC.

This chain links TRBV5-1 with TRBJ1-6, with D perhaps TRBD1 (5 bases). V shed 2 bases and J shed 5 bases, with 11 bases lying between them. This CDR3 spans 15 amino acids. Per germline, CDR1 SGHRS and CDR2 YFSETQ. CDR3 coding DNA: TGCGCCAGCAGCTTAAACAGGCTGGATAATTCACCCCTCCACTTT. It is translated as CASSLNRLDNSPLHF. The whole variable domain, remainder taken from reference TRBV5-1 and TRBJ1-6, is KAGVTQTPRYLIKTRGQQVTLSCSPISGHRSVSWYQQTPGQGLQFLFEYFSETQRNKGNFPGRFSGRQFSNSRSEMNVSTLELGDSALYLCASSLNRLDNSPLHFGNGTRLTVT.

This clone was detected only once. CDR3 coding DNA: TGTGCCAGCAGTGCCGGGACAGGGCCCACTGAAGCTTTCTTT. This translates into CASSAGTGPTEAFF. This rearrangement joins TRBV2 to TRBJ1-1; 9 bases match TRBD1. The CDR3 extends over 14 amino acids. The J segment lost 4 bases and the V segment lost 4 bases, leaving 4 bases of the junction unmatched. Germline V gene sequence: CDR1 SNHLY, CDR2 FYNNEI.

The chain's CDR3 is CASSSPRTYANYGYTF. The CDR3 region has the DNA TGTGCCAGCAGTTCCCCCCGGACTTATGCTAACTATGGCTACACCTTC. J is TRBJ1-2 and V is TRBV2; D is uncertain. Between the trimmed V and J ends, which lost 5 bases and 0 bases, there was a span of 16 bases. The CDR3 is 16 residues long. Germline CDR1 and CDR2: SNHLY and FYNNEI.

The chain combines TRBV5-1 with TRBJ1-1; no clear D. V lost 0 bases, J lost 3 bases, and 12 bases lay in between. Germline-derived CDR1 and CDR2 are SGHRS and YFSETQ. The CDR3 totals 15 residues. In nucleotides, the CDR3 is TGCGCCAGCAGCTTGGAGGGAGGGCCGGACACTGAAGCTTTCTTT. Protein product: CASSLEGGPDTEAFF.

J is TRBJ2-7 and V is TRBV5-4, with TRBD1 matching over 8 bases. This CDR3 has 17 residues. With V trimmed by 0 bases and J by 4 bases, 12 bases remained unmatched. Germline CDR1 SGHNT, CDR2 YYREEE (reference sequence). The CDR3 reads CASSLGQGAPNGYEQYF. CDR3 in DNA: TGTGCCAGCAGCTTGGGGCAGGGGGCCCCGAATGGTTACGAGCAGTACTTC.

The chain has TRBV19 and TRBJ2-3, with 12 bases aligning to TRBD1. Germline values: CDR1 LNHDA, CDR2 SQIVND (reference sequence). CDR3 size: 16 residues. The ends lost 4 bases at V and 3 bases at J; junction bases unmatched: 5. Here the CDR3 reads CASSTRDRGRTDTQYF. The DNA of the CDR3 is TGTGCCAGTAGTACCCGGGACAGGGGGCGAACAGATACGCAGTATTTT.

The J gene is TRBJ2-7, the V gene TRBV11-2; TRBD2 matches at 10 bases. Germline CDR1 is SGHAT and CDR2 is FQNNGV. The CDR3 covers 15 residues. Trimming cost V 5 bases and J 2 bases; bases outside gene matches: 6. CDR3 amino acids: CASSLRTSGPYEQYF. The CDR3 coding sequence is TGTGCCAGCAGCCTTAGGACTAGCGGACCCTACGAGCAGTACTTC.

The V call is TRBV5-4, the J call TRBJ2-5; tentatively, D is TRBD1 (6 bases). Germline CDR1 and CDR2: SGHNT and YYREEE (reference sequence). The CDR3 runs 14 residues. Trimming pared 0 bases from V and 5 bases from J, leaving 11 bases between. The CDR3 sequence: CASSLAGDRETQYF. The CDR3 region has the DNA TGTGCCAGCAGCTTGGCAGGCGACAGGGAGACCCAGTACTTC.

Comments on this clone: An end of the junction does not agree with germline; a read error may underlie this. The same CDR3 can be traced to other DNA sequences in this sample. The rearrangement joins TRBV4-3 to TRBJ1-1, with 10 bases identical to TRBD1. Germline V gene data show CDR1 as LGHNA and CDR2 as YSLEER. The CDR3 has 18 residues. Here the CDR3 reads CASSQDRTGGVMNTEAFF. CDR3 nucleotides: TGCGCCAGCAGCCAAGATAGGACAGGGGGAGTAATGAACACTGAAGCCTTCTTT.

The V and J genes are TRBV28 and TRBJ1-4, with D maybe TRBD1 (5 bases). Between the trimmed V and J ends, which lost 7 bases and 8 bases, there was a span of 14 bases. The V gene's germline CDR1 is MDHEN and CDR2 SYDVKM. The CDR3 sequence is 13 residues long. The CDR3 DNA sequence: TGTGCCAGCAAACCGGGGGGATCAGAAAAACTGTTTTTT. Amino acids: CASKPGGSEKLFF.

V usage is TRBV11-2 and J usage is TRBJ2-1; TRBD2 matches at 12 bases. Trimming at V came to 3 bases and at J to 4 bases, leaving 1 base not matched to a gene. The CDR3 covers 15 residues. The germline V gene has CDR1 SGHAT and CDR2 FQNNGV. The CDR3 here is CASSFTSGGYNEQFF. Written as DNA, the CDR3 is TGTGCCAGCAGCTTCACTAGCGGGGGGTACAATGAGCAGTTCTTC.